This T cell receptor (beta chain) stems from a study of OX40 agonist ivuxolimab in advanced cancers. Study-wide results and caveats: Expanded clones tended on average to be more numerous among CD8+ T cells than CD4+.

The CDR3 is 15 amino acids. The J segment lost 1 base and the V segment lost 3 bases, leaving 5 bases of the junction unmatched. Germline loops: CDR1 SEHNR, CDR2 FQNEAQ (reference sequence). A few counts support this clone. Its antigen is undetermined. The table came from immunoSEQ multiplex PCR; TCRdb's copy has only in-frame clones and leaves some out. The profile shows about 14,000 clones, more than 75% of them singletons. The sequence came from an adult with an advanced solid tumor such as melanoma, head and neck, liver or kidney cancer. Sequences were derived from CD4+ or CD8+ T cells sorted from blood, sampled in a trial of the OX40 agonist ivuxolimab. The chain links TRBV7-9 to TRBJ1-1, with 7 bases lining up with TRBD1. CDR3 DNA sequence: TGTGCCAGCAGCTTTTTCGGGACAGCGAACACTGAAGCTTTCTTT. As protein: CASSFFGTANTEAFF.